Listed below are T cell receptor beta chains from one sample, sequenced in a study of regulatory T cells in long-lasting Graves disease. TCRdb recomputed calls from the multiplex PCR reads with MiXCR, one row per CDR3 protein. The sample carries a few hundred thousand distinct CDR3 sequences, over 15% recorded once. The same data also went into a second study, on T cells in Graves' hyperthyroidism and ophthalmopathy.

Sequencing used peripheral blood mononuclear cells (PBMCs), obtained at new diagnosis, from a patient treated with antithyroid drugs. The origin of the receptors is a woman between 18 and 30 years old with Graves disease. Both conserved end residues are part of each CDR3. D genes are given only for firm matches. Rows may omit the clone size; those that give it use once, few, many or a size class.

V	D	J	size	DNA	CDR3
TRBV30	-	TRBJ1-3	-	TGTGCCTGGAGTGTAGACGTAGGAAACACCATATATTTT	CAWSVDVGNTIYF
TRBV27	-	TRBJ2-2	-	TGTGCCAGCACCACTACTCACACCGGGGAGCTGTTTTTT	CASTTTHTGELFF
TRBV28	-	TRBJ2-5	-	TGTGCCAGCAGACTTCGGGGCGGGTGGGAGACCCAGTACTTC	CASRLRGGWETQYF
TRBV6-1	TRBD2	TRBJ2-7	many	TGTGCCAGCAGTGGTAGCGGGACATCTTACGAGCAGTACTTC	CASSGSGTSYEQYF
TRBV29-1	-	TRBJ2-3	many	TGCAGCGTTGGCATAAGTACTAGCACAGATACGCAGTATTTT	CSVGISTSTDTQYF
TRBV2	TRBD1	TRBJ2-7	many	TGTGCCAGCAGTGGGGACAGGGGGCCCTACGAGCAGTACTTC	CASSGDRGPYEQYF
TRBV6-1	-	TRBJ2-2	once	TGTGCCAGCAGACCGAGCACCGGGGAGCTGTTTTTT	CASRPSTGELFF
TRBV15	-	TRBJ2-1	few	TGTGCCACCAGCAGTGATGTCAGGGGAAGTGAGCAGTTCTTC	CATSSDVRGSEQFF
TRBV20-1	TRBD2	TRBJ2-5	-	TGCAGTGCCGCGGGACTAGATGGATTTAGAGAAGAGACCCAGTACTTC	CSAAGLDGFREETQYF
TRBV7-2	-	TRBJ2-3	many	TGTGCCAGCAGCTTAGTAGGGAGGTCAGATACGCAGTATTTT	CASSLVGRSDTQYF
TRBV28	-	TRBJ1-4	-	TGTGCCAGCGAGAGGACAGTTAATGAAAAACTGTTTTTT	CASERTVNEKLFF
TRBV6-5	TRBD1	TRBJ2-6	-	TGTGCCAGCAGTTCACTCGGGACAGGGATCTCTGGGGCCAACGTCCTGACTTTC	CASSSLGTGISGANVLTF
TRBV7-9	-	TRBJ2-1	-	TGTGCCAGCAGCTCCCCTAGCTACGAGCAGTTCTTC	CASSSPSYEQFF
TRBV4-2	-	TRBJ2-7	many	TGTGCCAGCAGCCAAGAGGGCGGTTCTGGCCTCTACGAGCAGTACTTC	CASSQEGGSGLYEQYF
TRBV10-3	-	TRBJ1-1	-	TGTGCCATCAGATTGACCCTGGGGACTGAAGCTTTCTTT	CAIRLTLGTEAFF
TRBV6-2/TRBV6-3	-	TRBJ1-5	few	TGTGCCAGCAGTTACCCGGGGAGCAGCAATCAGCCCCAGCATTTT	CASSYPGSSNQPQHF
TRBV28	-	TRBJ1-5	-	TGTGCCAGCAGCTACCCGGGGAGCCCCCAGCATTTT	CASSYPGSPQHF
TRBV14	TRBD2	TRBJ2-7	-	TGTGCCAGCAGCCGCCCCGCGACGGGAGGCTCCTACGAGCAGTACTTC	CASSRPATGGSYEQYF
TRBV7-2	-	TRBJ2-2	many	TGTGCCCTACTCCCAAGCAGTACGAACACCGGGGAGCTGTTTTTT	CALLPSSTNTGELFF
TRBV20-1	-	TRBJ2-4	few	TGCAGTGCAACAGGTGTAGCCAAAAACATTCAGTACTTC	CSATGVAKNIQYF
TRBV28	-	TRBJ1-5	many	TGTGCCAGCAGTTTTACGGACATTAATAGCAATCAGCCCCAGCATTTT	CASSFTDINSNQPQHF
TRBV29-1	-	TRBJ2-3	many	TGCAGCGCGGGTCCGGGGGTGAATACAGATACGCAGTATTTT	CSAGPGVNTDTQYF
TRBV5-1	-	TRBJ1-2	many	TGCGCCAGCAGCCCGGGGACGGGGGGCTACACCTTC	CASSPGTGGYTF
TRBV13	-	TRBJ1-6	few	TGTGCCAGCAGCTTAGCTCTACTTTCACGGAATTCACCCCTCCACTTT	CASSLALLSRNSPLHF
TRBV5-6	-	TRBJ2-7	-	TGTGCCAGCAGCTTCCTCGGAACAGGGAACCGCTACGATCAGTACTTC	CASSFLGTGNRYDQYF
TRBV7-3	-	TRBJ2-1	many	TGTGCCAGCAGCCCGCTGCGGGGGCCCTACAATGAGCAGTTCTTC	CASSPLRGPYNEQFF
TRBV7-2	-	TRBJ1-1	many	TGTGCCAGCAGCCCGGGACTGGGATACACTGAAGCTTTCTTT	CASSPGLGYTEAFF
TRBV6-5	TRBD2	TRBJ2-1	many	TGTGCCAGCAGTTCCCGAGCGGGAGACGGGAATGAGCAGTTCTTC	CASSSRAGDGNEQFF
TRBV11-2	-	TRBJ1-6	many	TGTGCCAGCAGTTCAAATTCACCCCTCCACTTT	CASSSNSPLHF
TRBV5-4	-	TRBJ2-3	-	TGTGCCAGCACCTTCGGAGACACGCAGTATTTT	CASTFGDTQYF
TRBV27	-	TRBJ2-4	many	TGTGCCAGCCTCGATCTAGCCAAAAACATTCAGTACTTC	CASLDLAKNIQYF
TRBV7-9	TRBD2	TRBJ2-1	many	TGTGCCAGCAGCCTCGGACTAGGGGCCACGGATGAGCAGTTCTTC	CASSLGLGATDEQFF
TRBV29-1	-	TRBJ1-4	few	TGCAGCGTTCTACAAGGGGGAGAAAAACTGTTTTTT	CSVLQGGEKLFF
TRBV4-1	TRBD2	TRBJ2-1	-	TGCGCCAGCAGCCCCACATCTAGCGGGGCGAACAATGAGCAGTTCTTC	CASSPTSSGANNEQFF
TRBV27	-	TRBJ2-7	many	TGTGCCAGCAGCCTACACCCAGGGGGGTCCTACGAGCAGTACTTC	CASSLHPGGSYEQYF
TRBV6-6	-	TRBJ1-2	many	TGTGCCAGCAGTTACTCGACTAGGGGTGTTGGCTACACCTTC	CASSYSTRGVGYTF
TRBV7-9	TRBD1	TRBJ1-6	-	TGTGCCAGCAGCCAACTGCAAGGACAGGGGGCTAGGGCCCTCCACTTT	CASSQLQGQGARALHF
TRBV19	TRBD1	TRBJ1-5	many	TGTGCCAGTACCCTTAACAGGGGGATGAAAAGCAATCAGCCCCAGCATTTT	CASTLNRGMKSNQPQHF
TRBV29-1	-	TRBJ1-2	few	TGCAGCGTTGAAGGTTCTGGGGGGATCTATGGCTACACCTTC	CSVEGSGGIYGYTF
TRBV5-1	TRBD2	TRBJ2-7	many	TGCGCCAGCAGCTTCGGGGGGAATCGATTCTTC	CASSFGGNRFF
TRBV7-9	-	TRBJ2-7	many	TGTGCCAGCAGCTTAGACCGACCGGAGCAGTACTTC	CASSLDRPEQYF
TRBV6-1	-	TRBJ1-6	many	TGTGCCAGCATCCGGACACCCAATTCACCCCTCCACTTT	CASIRTPNSPLHF
TRBV5-6	-	TRBJ2-5	-	TGTGCCAGCAGCTTCCCGAGGGGGGAAGAGACCCAGTACTTC	CASSFPRGEETQYF
TRBV5-1	-	TRBJ2-1	many	TGCGCCAGCAGCTTGGACTCGGGGGCCCCCTACAATGAGCAGTTCTTC	CASSLDSGAPYNEQFF
TRBV29-1	TRBD2	TRBJ2-2	few	TGCAGCGTTGCCCCGGGACTACACACCGGGGAGCTGTTTTTT	CSVAPGLHTGELFF
TRBV3-1	-	TRBJ2-2	-	TGTGCCAGCAGCCAACACAGGGCGAACACCGGGGAGCTGTTTTTT	CASSQHRANTGELFF
TRBV27	TRBD2	TRBJ2-2	many	TGTGCCAGCAGTTTATACCTAGCGGCAAACACCGGGGAGCTGTTTTTT	CASSLYLAANTGELFF
TRBV7-2	-	TRBJ1-1	many	TGTGCCAGCAGCTTAGGACACGCGGGGACTGAAGCTTTCTTT	CASSLGHAGTEAFF
TRBV28	TRBD1	TRBJ1-2	-	TGTGCCAGCAGTTTAGGACAGGGGCATCCTTATGGCTACACCTTC	CASSLGQGHPYGYTF
TRBV29-1	-	TRBJ2-1	many	TGCAGCGTTGTAGGAGACATTGGACAGGAGCAGTTCTTC	CSVVGDIGQEQFF
TRBV28	TRBD2	TRBJ2-7	few	TGTGCCAGCAGCCAGCGGGGGGAAGAGCAGTACTTC	CASSQRGEEQYF
TRBV5-1	-	TRBJ1-2	-	TGCGCCAGCAGCTTGGCCTTTGGCCCTGCGATTGGCTACACCTTC	CASSLAFGPAIGYTF
TRBV30	-	TRBJ2-7	many	TGTGCCTGGAGTGTCTCAGTAGTCTCCTACGAGCAGTACTTC	CAWSVSVVSYEQYF
TRBV6-1	-	TRBJ2-5	many	TGTGCCAGCAGACTTATAGCGGACTACCAAGAGACCCAGTACTTC	CASRLIADYQETQYF
TRBV6-5	-	TRBJ2-2	-	TGTGCCAGCAGTTACTTCTCCACGAACACCGGGGAGCTGTTCTTT	CASSYFSTNTGELFF
TRBV19	-	TRBJ2-1	many	TGTGCCAGTAGTATCGATTTAAGGGGTGAGCAGTTCTTC	CASSIDLRGEQFF
TRBV12-3/TRBV12-4	-	TRBJ1-5	many	TGTGCCAGCAGTTTATCTGGGCGCGGCAATCAGCCCCAGCATTTT	CASSLSGRGNQPQHF
TRBV12-3/TRBV12-4	TRBD2	TRBJ2-2	many	TGTGCCAGCAGCCGACGAGGACTAGCGGGAGGGACCGGGGAGCTGTTTTTT	CASSRRGLAGGTGELFF
TRBV19	-	TRBJ2-6	-	TGTGCCACCCGGGGGAGATTCTCTGGGGCCAACGTCCTGACTTTC	CATRGRFSGANVLTF